This TCR beta chain is from a study of blood T cell repertoires in COVID-19. About the study: Whether acute or convalescent, the COVID-19 samples came from the United States, Italy and Spain.

This clone turned up a few times. V lost 4 bases to trimming and J lost 8 bases, with 14 bases between them. The CDR3 is 12 residues long. Germline CDR1 SQVTM, CDR2 ANQGSEA. The method was immunoSEQ multiplex PCR; TCRdb's version includes in-frame clones alone and lacks a portion of them. The sample carries roughly 180,000 clones, about 76% recorded once. This chain links TRBV29-1 with TRBJ1-2; the D gene is possibly TRBD1 (5 bases). The source material was peripheral blood. The source of this sequence is a woman in her 50s with active or convalescent COVID-19. CDR3 protein: CSVADGGEGYTF. The CDR3 region has the DNA TGCAGCGTTGCGGATGGAGGGGAAGGCTACACCTTC.